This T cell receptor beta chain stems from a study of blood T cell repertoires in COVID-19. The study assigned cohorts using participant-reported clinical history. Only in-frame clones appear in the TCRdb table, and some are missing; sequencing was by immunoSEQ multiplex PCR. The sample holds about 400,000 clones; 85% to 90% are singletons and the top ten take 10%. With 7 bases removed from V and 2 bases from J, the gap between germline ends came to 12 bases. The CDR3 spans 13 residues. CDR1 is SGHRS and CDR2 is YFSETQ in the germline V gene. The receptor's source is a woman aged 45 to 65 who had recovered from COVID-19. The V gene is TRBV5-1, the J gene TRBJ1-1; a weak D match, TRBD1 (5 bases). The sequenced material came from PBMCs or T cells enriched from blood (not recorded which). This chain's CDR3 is CASSTDSNTEAFF. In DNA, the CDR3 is TGCGCCAGCTCTACCGACAGCAACACTGAAGCTTTCTTT.